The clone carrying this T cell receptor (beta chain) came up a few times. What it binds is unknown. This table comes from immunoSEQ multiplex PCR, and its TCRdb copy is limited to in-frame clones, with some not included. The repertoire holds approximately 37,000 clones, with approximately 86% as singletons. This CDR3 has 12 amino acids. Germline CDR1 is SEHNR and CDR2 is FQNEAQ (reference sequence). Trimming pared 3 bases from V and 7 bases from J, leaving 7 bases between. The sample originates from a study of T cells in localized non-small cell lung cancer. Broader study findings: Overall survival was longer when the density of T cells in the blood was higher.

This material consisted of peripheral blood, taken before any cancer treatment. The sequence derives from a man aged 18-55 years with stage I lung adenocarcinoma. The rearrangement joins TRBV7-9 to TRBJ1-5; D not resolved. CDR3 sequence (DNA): TGTGCCAGCAGCTTTACCGGGCAGCCCCAGCATTTT. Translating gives CASSFTGQPQHF. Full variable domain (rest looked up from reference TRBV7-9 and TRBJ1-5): DTGVSQNPRHKITKRGQNVTFRCDPISEHNRLYWYRQTLGQGPEFLTYFQNEAQLEKSRLLSDRFSAERPKGSFSTLEIQRTEQGDSAMYLCASSFTGQPQHFGDGTRLSIL.